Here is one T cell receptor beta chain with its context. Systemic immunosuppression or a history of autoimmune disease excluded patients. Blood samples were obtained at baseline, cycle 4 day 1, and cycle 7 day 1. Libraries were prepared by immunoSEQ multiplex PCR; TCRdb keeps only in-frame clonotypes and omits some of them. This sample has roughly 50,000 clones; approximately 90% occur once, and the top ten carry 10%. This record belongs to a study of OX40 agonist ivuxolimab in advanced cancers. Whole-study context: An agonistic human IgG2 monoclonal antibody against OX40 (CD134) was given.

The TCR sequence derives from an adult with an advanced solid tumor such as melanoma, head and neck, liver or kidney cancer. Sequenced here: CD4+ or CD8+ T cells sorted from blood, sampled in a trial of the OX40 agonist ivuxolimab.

The CDR3 reads CASSFTETGYYEQYF. The CDR3 DNA follows: TGTGCCAGCAGCTTTACGGAGACAGGCTACTACGAGCAGTACTTC. The gene calls are TRBV7-9 and TRBJ2-7; D may be TRBD1 (6 bases). Trimming cost V 3 bases and J 3 bases, with 15 bases left between them. Germline values: CDR1 SEHNR, CDR2 FQNEAQ (reference sequence). The CDR3 sequence is 15 residues long. The complete variable domain, with remaining parts taken from reference TRBV7-9 and TRBJ2-7, reads DTGVSQNPRHKITKRGQNVTFRCDPISEHNRLYWYRQTLGQGPEFLTYFQNEAQLEKSRLLSDRFSAERPKGSFSTLEIQRTEQGDSAMYLCASSFTETGYYEQYFGPGTRLTVT.